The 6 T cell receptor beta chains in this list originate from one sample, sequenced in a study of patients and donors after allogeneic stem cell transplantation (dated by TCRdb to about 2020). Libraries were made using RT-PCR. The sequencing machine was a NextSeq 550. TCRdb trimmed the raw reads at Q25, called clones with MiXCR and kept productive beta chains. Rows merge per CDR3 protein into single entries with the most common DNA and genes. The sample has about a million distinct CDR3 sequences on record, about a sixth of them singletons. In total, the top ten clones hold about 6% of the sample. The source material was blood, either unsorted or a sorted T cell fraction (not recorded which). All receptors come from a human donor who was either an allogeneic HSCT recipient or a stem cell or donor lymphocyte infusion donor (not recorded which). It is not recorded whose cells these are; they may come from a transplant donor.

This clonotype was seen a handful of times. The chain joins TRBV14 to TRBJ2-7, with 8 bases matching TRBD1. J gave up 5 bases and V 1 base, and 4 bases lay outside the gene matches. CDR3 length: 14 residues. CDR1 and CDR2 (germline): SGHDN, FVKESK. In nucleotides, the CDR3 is TGTGCCAGCAGCCAAGTTGGCAGGGGGCACGAGCAGTACTTC. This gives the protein CASSQVGRGHEQYF.

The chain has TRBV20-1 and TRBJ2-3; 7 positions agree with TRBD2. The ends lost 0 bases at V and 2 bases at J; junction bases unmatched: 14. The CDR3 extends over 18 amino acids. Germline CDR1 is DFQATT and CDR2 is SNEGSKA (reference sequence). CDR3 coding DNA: TGCAGTGCTAGAGATAAACCGGTTTGGGGAGGGTCCACAGATACGCAGTATTTT. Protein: CSARDKPVWGGSTDTQYF.

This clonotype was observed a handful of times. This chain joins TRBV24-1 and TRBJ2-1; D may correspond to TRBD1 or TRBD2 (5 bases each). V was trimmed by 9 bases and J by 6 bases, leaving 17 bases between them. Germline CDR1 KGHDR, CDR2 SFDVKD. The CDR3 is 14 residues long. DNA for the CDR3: TGTGCCACCGCCGGGACGAATCCCCCCAATGAGCAGTTCTTC. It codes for CATAGTNPPNEQFF.

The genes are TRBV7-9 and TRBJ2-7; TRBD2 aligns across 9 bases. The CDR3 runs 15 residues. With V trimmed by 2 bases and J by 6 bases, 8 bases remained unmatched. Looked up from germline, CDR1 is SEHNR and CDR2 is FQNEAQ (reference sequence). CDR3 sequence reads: CASSLSTAGGAEQYF. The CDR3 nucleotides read TGTGCCAGCAGCTTAAGTACAGCGGGAGGAGCCGAGCAGTACTTC.

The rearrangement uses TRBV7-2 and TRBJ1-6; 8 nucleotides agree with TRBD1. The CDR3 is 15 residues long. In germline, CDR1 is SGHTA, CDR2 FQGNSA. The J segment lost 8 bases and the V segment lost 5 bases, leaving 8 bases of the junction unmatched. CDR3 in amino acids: CASSRGTGRHSPLHF. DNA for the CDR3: TGTGCCAGCAGCAGGGGGACAGGTCGTCATTCACCCCTCCACTTT.

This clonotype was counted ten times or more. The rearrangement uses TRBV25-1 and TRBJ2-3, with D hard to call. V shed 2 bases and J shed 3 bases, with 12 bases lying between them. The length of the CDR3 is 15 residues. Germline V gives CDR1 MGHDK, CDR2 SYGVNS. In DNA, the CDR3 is TGTGCCAGCAGTGAACCATCTTTTGGGACAGATACGCAGTATTTT. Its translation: CASSEPSFGTDTQYF.